This T cell receptor (beta chain) stems from a study of cytomegalovirus exposure and HLA in healthy donors. A word on this clone: The antigen remains unidentified.

Points from the study as a whole: According to a subsequent analysis, TCR clusters identified in the first cohort showed a tendency to co-occur across the approximately 130 validation repertoires. Reports described diagnosis of cytomegalovirus status by the classifier as highly specific and sensitive. Altogether, 164 TCR beta chains were recorded as cytomegalovirus-associated.

Repertoires were generated with immunoSEQ multiplex PCR, while TCRdb's copy carries only in-frame clones and drops some. This sample has about 60,000 clones, with more than 90% found just once. The study drew the donors from its roughly 110-subject validation cohort, separate from the roughly 700-subject first cohort. The CDR3 consists of 14 residues. Germline V gene sequence: CDR1 SGHTS, CDR2 YDEGEE. The ends were cut back, 3 bases at V and 2 bases at J, with 9 bases in the middle. This clonotype was sampled from a man aged 18 to 29 in good health and CMV-seronegative. Sequences were obtained from PBMCs. The gene calls are TRBV5-8 and TRBJ1-5, with D possibly TRBD1 on 5 matching bases. This CDR3 reads CASSWGGGNQPQHF. The CDR3 bases are TGTGCCAGCAGCTGGGGGGGAGGCAATCAGCCCCAGCATTTT.